The clone carrying this T cell receptor beta chain has a count of ten or more. The antigen remains unidentified. TCRdb re-called the RACE reads with MiXCR, one entry per CDR3 protein. This table has fewer than 500,000 distinct CDR3 sequences, 4.8% appearing once. This specimen comes from a study of human T cells and chemical hapten exposure. Across the study: Sensitization involved placing 2% DPC onto a 2 cm by 2 cm region of upper inner arm skin.

Study outcomes and limitations: Expanded TCR sets contained significantly more large CDR3 similarity clusters than controls.

The CDR3 sequence is 14 residues long. Germline values: CDR1 LGHNA, CDR2 YNFKEQ. Trimming pared 4 bases from V and 5 bases from J, leaving 14 bases between. Noted time point: patch test 1, 2 weeks after DPC sensitization. The sample's treatment: therapeutic diphenylcyclopropenone sensitization with weekly scalp DPC. This sequence joins TRBV4-2 and TRBJ2-5; perhaps TRBD2 as D (6 bases). This sequence originates from a woman between 50 and 59 years old with alopecia areata. Some clones in this sample may be carry-over from other donors' samples. The sample was whole blood, taken in connection with sensitization to the hapten diphenylcyclopropenone (DPC). CDR3 protein: CASSPIPGGETQYF. The DNA for the CDR3 is TGTGCCAGCAGCCCTATCCCCGGAGGGGAGACCCAGTACTTC.